The 9 T cell receptor beta chains below all came from one sample that was sequenced in a study of CD8+ T cells in alopecia areata. The sequencing template was cDNA reverse transcribed from extracted RNA. Assay: immunoSEQ multiplex PCR; the TCRdb copy retains only in-frame clones and omits some. Counted here are under 150,000 clones, around 48% occurring once; the ten biggest clones make up roughly a tenth. The specimen sequenced was NKG2D-low CD8+ T cells sorted from blood. The receptors derive from a human donor with alopecia areata.

This clone was observed a few times. The chain joins TRBV28 to TRBJ2-7, with D possibly called TRBD1 or TRBD2 (7 bases each). Germline V gene lookup returns CDR1 MDHEN and CDR2 SYDVKM. V was pared by 3 bases and J by 4 bases, with 31 bases between. This CDR3 region has 20 residues. The CDR3: CASSFPGGGSGDPDAYEQYF. CDR3 nucleotides: TGTGCCAGCAGTTTTCCCGGAGGGGGCAGCGGGGACCCCGATGCTTACGAGCAGTACTTC. Supplemented by reference TRBV28 and TRBJ2-7, the full variable domain reads DVKVTQSSRYLVKRTGEKVFLECVQDMDHENMFWYRQDPGLGLRLIYFSYDVKMKEKGDIPEGYSVSREKKERFSLILESASTNQTSMYLCASSFPGGGSGDPDAYEQYFGPGTRLTVT.

This clone was seen a few times. The rearrangement joins TRBV10-3 to TRBJ2-3; 8 bases agree with TRBD1. Germline trimming cut 4 bases from V and 2 bases from J; bases unmatched to any gene: 5. CDR3 length: 15 amino acids. CDR1 and CDR2 from the germline V gene are ENHRY and SYGVKD. The CDR3 loop is CAISGQGKATDTQYF. CDR3 nucleotide sequence: TGTGCCATCAGTGGACAGGGGAAGGCCACAGATACGCAGTATTTT.

This chain connects TRBV15 to TRBJ2-7, with 7 bases matching TRBD2. The CDR3 contains 14 residues. The germline gives CDR1 LNHNV, CDR2 YYDKDF (reference sequence). Unmatched junction bases numbered 3, after V lost 1 base and J lost 3 bases. The CDR3 region has the DNA TGTGCCACCAGCAGAGGCAGGGAGGGCTACGAGCAGTACTTC. It encodes CATSRGREGYEQYF.

This clone was seen a few times. Other DNA sequences in the same sample also yield this CDR3. For the CDR3, the DNA is TGTGCCTGGAGAGGAGGGTCCGGGGAGCTGTTTTTT. It codes for CAWRGGSGELFF. The J gene is TRBJ2-2, the V gene TRBV30; TRBD2 is a possible D gene (6 bases). Germline V gene sequence: CDR1 GTSNPN, CDR2 SVGIG (reference sequence). The CDR3 has 12 amino acids. Trimming took off 3 bases at V and 6 bases at J, with 8 bases between the two ends.

This clone was seen more than once but under ten times. The chain uses TRBV29-1 and TRBJ2-4; weak D call: TRBD1 (5 bases). CDR1 and CDR2 from the germline V gene are SQVTM and ANQGSEA. V gave up 1 base and J gave up 6 bases, with 10 bases separating them. This CDR3 comprises 13 residues. The CDR3 here is CSVEGGQGNIQYF. The CDR3, as DNA: TGCAGCGTTGAAGGGGGTCAGGGAAACATTCAGTACTTC.

This clone was seen a handful of times. The V gene is TRBV2, the J gene TRBJ2-1; D not resolved. The CDR3 consists of 11 residues. Germline V gene sequence: CDR1 SNHLY, CDR2 FYNNEI. Trimming took 3 bases from V and 10 from J, leaving 7 bases between them. The CDR3 DNA reads as TGTGCCAGCAGTGAGGGCGACGAGCAGTTCTTC. Protein product: CASSEGDEQFF.

V and J are TRBV19 and TRBJ2-1; 13 bases fit TRBD2. Per germline, CDR1 LNHDA and CDR2 SQIVND (reference sequence). Trimming cost V 6 bases and J 6 bases; bases outside gene matches: 8. The CDR3 runs to 16 residues. CDR3 region: CASSLTGLAGFNEQFF. In DNA, the CDR3 is TGTGCCAGTAGCCTAACGGGACTAGCGGGATTCAATGAGCAGTTCTTC.

The V call is TRBV7-8, the J call TRBJ1-5, with D possibly TRBD1 on 6 matching bases. Germline V CDR1 and CDR2: SGHVS, FQNEAQ. This CDR3 region has 17 residues. With 4 bases removed from V and 5 bases from J, the gap between germline ends came to 21 bases. CDR3 sequence (DNA): TGTGCCAGCAGCTCAAGGGGGTTGGACCAAGGACATCAGCCCCAGCATTTT. It is translated as CASSSRGLDQGHQPQHF.

This clone was seen a few times. The sample contains more than one DNA sequence encoding this CDR3. This chain connects TRBV2 to TRBJ2-2, with D unresolved. The CDR3 is 10 amino acids. Germline V lookup: CDR1 SNHLY, CDR2 FYNNEI. Deletions cut 6 bases from V and 7 bases from J, with 3 bases between. CDR3 DNA sequence: TGTGCCAGCAGGGGCGGGGAGCTGTTTTTT. It is translated as CASRGGELFF.